The 23 T cell receptor beta chains below all came from one sample that was sequenced in a study of shared clonotypes between healthy human individuals. Sequencing was performed with immunoSEQ multiplex PCR; in TCRdb, only in-frame clones are kept and a portion is missing. This sample has around 2,100,000 clones; approximately 94% occur once, and the top ten carry 1% to 1.5%. Naive CD8 cells were CD45RO-negative, positively selected for CCR7, excluding terminally differentiated effector memory CD45RA+ cells. Sequencing input: naive CD8+ T cells sorted from blood. The receptors originated from a man between 18 and 29 years old in good health.

This chain connects TRBV27 to TRBJ2-7; 11 bases align to TRBD2. V was clipped by 6 bases and J by 3 bases; unmatched bases: 4. The length of the CDR3 is 14 residues. Germline CDR1 is MNHEY and CDR2 is SMNVEV (reference sequence). This CDR3 reads CASRVLAGDYEQYF. The CDR3 coding sequence is TGTGCCAGCAGGGTACTAGCGGGAGACTACGAGCAGTACTTC.

In its sample, this clone was seen once. The chain links TRBV6-1 to TRBJ2-7, with D tentatively TRBD1 (5 bases). The CDR3 covers 15 residues. Germline V CDR1 and CDR2: MNHNS, SASEGT. Trimming removed 4 bases at V and 2 bases at J, with 15 bases between. This CDR3 is CASSGRVTDTYEQYF. As DNA, the CDR3 is TGTGCCAGCAGTGGTCGGGTGACAGACACCTACGAGCAGTACTTC.

This chain uses TRBV7-9 with TRBJ2-3; 12 bases match TRBD2. Germline assignment: CDR1 SEHNR and CDR2 FQNEAQ (reference sequence). The CDR3 extends over 18 amino acids. V shed 5 bases and J 0 bases; nucleotides not matched to a gene: 9. Here the CDR3 DNA reads TGTGCCAGCAGCCCACCTGGACTAGCGGGGAAAAGCACAGATACGCAGTATTTT. Its protein product is CASSPPGLAGKSTDTQYF. Based on the CDR3 plus reference TRBV7-9 and TRBJ2-3, the full variable domain is DTGVSQNPRHKITKRGQNVTFRCDPISEHNRLYWYRQTLGQGPEFLTYFQNEAQLEKSRLLSDRFSAERPKGSFSTLEIQRTEQGDSAMYLCASSPPGLAGKSTDTQYFGPGTRLTVL.

The V and J genes are TRBV4-3 and TRBJ2-5; 7 bases match TRBD2. V was clipped by 6 bases and J by 1 base; unmatched bases: 2. Germline CDR1 and CDR2: LGHNA and YSLEER. This CDR3 has 13 residues. This CDR3 is CASRLAPQETQYF. DNA for the CDR3: TGCGCCAGCAGACTAGCGCCCCAAGAGACCCAGTACTTC.

The chain joins TRBV7-2 to TRBJ2-7; D is ambiguous. V shed 4 bases and J shed 2 bases, with 6 bases lying between them. The V gene's germline CDR1 is SGHTA and CDR2 FQGNSA. This CDR3 is 12 amino acids long. The CDR3 DNA is TGTGCCAGCAGCTACCCCACCTACGAGCAGTACTTC. Protein: CASSYPTYEQYF. Full variable domain (remainder filled in from reference TRBV7-2 and TRBJ2-7): GAGVSQSPSNKVTEKGKDVELRCDPISGHTALYWYRQSLGQGLEFLIYFQGNSAPDKSGLPSDRFSAERTGGSVSTLTIQRTQQEDSAVYLCASSYPTYEQYFGPGTRLTVT.

This clone was observed once. V and J are TRBV5-8 and TRBJ1-5; the D is unclear. Between the trimmed V and J ends, which lost 1 base and 0 bases, there was a span of 14 bases. This CDR3 contains 17 residues. The germline V gene has CDR1 SGHTS and CDR2 YDEGEE. The CDR3: CASSLFPVMDSNQPQHF. The CDR3 DNA follows: TGTGCCAGCAGCTTGTTCCCTGTGATGGATAGCAATCAGCCCCAGCATTTT.

This chain connects TRBV5-1 to TRBJ2-7; D gene uncertain. Germline loops: CDR1 SGHRS, CDR2 YFSETQ. The germline V and J ends were trimmed by 0 bases and 0 bases, with 10 bases remaining between them. The length of the CDR3 is 15 residues. CDR3 amino acids: CASSLGPQISYEQYF. The CDR3 DNA sequence: TGCGCCAGCAGCTTGGGGCCACAAATCTCCTACGAGCAGTACTTC. Together with reference TRBV5-1 and TRBJ2-7, the CDR3 gives the full variable domain: KAGVTQTPRYLIKTRGQQVTLSCSPISGHRSVSWYQQTPGQGLQFLFEYFSETQRNKGNFPGRFSGRQFSNSRSEMNVSTLELGDSALYLCASSLGPQISYEQYFGPGTRLTVT.

The chain employs TRBV28 and TRBJ2-7; 10 bases agree with TRBD2. J gave up 0 bases and V 6 bases, and 8 bases lay outside the gene matches. The CDR3 runs to 16 residues. The germline V gene has CDR1 MDHEN and CDR2 SYDVKM. The CDR3 DNA sequence: TGTGCCAGCAGATTTTCCGGGACTAGCGACTCCTACGAGCAGTACTTC. This sequence encodes CASRFSGTSDSYEQYF.

The chain is built from TRBV23-1 and TRBJ2-7; 9 bases are a match to TRBD1. TRBV23-1 qualifies as an ORF whose function is uncertain. J gave up 6 bases and V 6 bases, and 9 bases lay outside the gene matches. The CDR3 is made up of 14 amino acids. CDR3 in amino acids: CASSRDRVPSEQYF. DNA for the CDR3: TGCGCCAGCAGCCGGGACAGGGTGCCCTCCGAGCAGTACTTC.

The chain links TRBV23-1 to TRBJ1-1; TRBD1 matches at 7 bases. TRBV23-1 falls under the ORF class, with uncertain function. The ends lost 4 bases at V and 1 base at J; junction bases unmatched: 9. The CDR3 spans 16 residues. The CDR3 DNA is TGCGCCAGCAGTCCCTGGGGGACAGTAACGAACACTGAAGCTTTCTTT. Translation: CASSPWGTVTNTEAFF.

This sequence joins TRBV7-9 and TRBJ2-7; D perhaps matches TRBD2 (6 bases). The length of the CDR3 is 14 residues. Germline lookup yields CDR1 SEHNR and CDR2 FQNEAQ (reference sequence). The ends were cut back, 3 bases at V and 3 bases at J, with 12 bases in the middle. The CDR3 coding sequence is TGTGCCAGCAGCTTGGGCGGGATAAACTACGAGCAGTACTTC. Its translation is CASSLGGINYEQYF. Supplemented by reference TRBV7-9 and TRBJ2-7, the full variable domain reads DTGVSQNPRHKITKRGQNVTFRCDPISEHNRLYWYRQTLGQGPEFLTYFQNEAQLEKSRLLSDRFSAERPKGSFSTLEIQRTEQGDSAMYLCASSLGGINYEQYFGPGTRLTVT.

The rearrangement joins TRBV2 to TRBJ2-5; 7 positions agree with TRBD1. The CDR3 runs 13 residues. Germline CDR1 reads SNHLY; CDR2 reads FYNNEI. J gave up 4 bases and V 8 bases, and 7 bases lay outside the gene matches. The CDR3 nucleotides are TGTGCCAGCCTCCACAGGGGAACAGAGACCCAGTACTTC. This translates into CASLHRGTETQYF.

The chain carries TRBV2 and TRBJ2-7; TRBD1 matches at 8 bases. V was pared by 7 bases and J by 6 bases, with 11 bases of the junction left unmatched. Germline loops: CDR1 SNHLY, CDR2 FYNNEI. The CDR3 contains 14 residues. As DNA, the CDR3 is TGTGCCAGCAATAATCGGGACAGGCATCTCGAGCAGTACTTC. Its protein is CASNNRDRHLEQYF. Based on the CDR3 plus reference TRBV2 and TRBJ2-7, the full variable domain is EPEVTQTPSHQVTQMGQEVILRCVPISNHLYFYWYRQILGQKVEFLVSFYNNEISEKSEIFDDQFSVERPDGSNFTLKIRSTKLEDSAMYFCASNNRDRHLEQYFGPGTRLTVT.

The rearrangement uses TRBV4-1 and TRBJ1-1; 7 nucleotides match TRBD1. Germline V gene sequence: CDR1 MGHRA, CDR2 YSYEKL. Trimming cost V 2 bases and J 7 bases; bases outside gene matches: 4. The CDR3 is made up of 13 amino acids. This CDR3 is CASSQKQGIEAFF. In DNA form, the CDR3 reads TGCGCCAGCAGCCAAAAACAGGGGATTGAAGCTTTCTTT.

CDR3 nucleotides: TGTGCCAGCAGCCAAGTTCCTCAGGGTTCCCACACAGATACGCAGTATTTT. Translating gives CASSQVPQGSHTDTQYF. The chain links TRBV14 to TRBJ2-3, with a possible D match to TRBD1 (5 bases). In germline, CDR1 is SGHDN, CDR2 FVKESK. V was shortened by 1 base and J by 2 bases, with 16 bases between the two germline ends. The CDR3 length is 17 residues.

This clone was seen a handful of times. The chain links TRBV27 to TRBJ2-3; D not certain. Germline CDR1 MNHEY, CDR2 SMNVEV (reference sequence). This CDR3 is 13 amino acids long. V gave up 6 bases and J gave up 4 bases, with 11 bases separating them. CDR3 DNA sequence: TGTGCCAGCAGGTCCGGGTCCTCAGATACGCAGTATTTT. This translates into CASRSGSSDTQYF.

This chain links TRBV4-1 with TRBJ2-4; D might be TRBD1 (5 bases). V dropped 4 bases and J dropped 9 bases, with 13 bases sitting between them. The length of the CDR3 is 13 residues. From germline, CDR1 is MGHRA and CDR2 YSYEKL. CDR3 sequence: CASSPETAAIQYF. The DNA for the CDR3 is TGCGCCAGCAGCCCCGAGACAGCCGCCATTCAGTACTTC.

This chain connects TRBV15 to TRBJ1-2; D not resolved. V was pared by 5 bases and J by 0 bases, with 10 bases between. This CDR3 contains 14 residues. CDR1 LNHNV and CDR2 YYDKDF come from the germline V gene (reference sequence). Here the CDR3 reads CATSPGNANYGYTF. The CDR3 nucleotides are TGTGCCACCAGCCCGGGAAATGCTAACTATGGCTACACCTTC.

J is TRBJ2-2 and V is TRBV5-1, with 9 bases fitting TRBD2. J was trimmed by 1 base and V by 3 bases; bases with no gene match: 1. The length of the CDR3 is 15 residues. CDR1 and CDR2 (germline): SGHRS, YFSETQ. This chain's CDR3 is CASSWTSENTGELFF. Here the CDR3 DNA reads TGCGCCAGCAGCTGGACTAGCGAGAACACCGGGGAGCTGTTTTTT.

The chain links TRBV27 to TRBJ2-3; 9 nucleotides agree with TRBD2. Germline CDR1 reads MNHEY; CDR2 reads SMNVEV (reference sequence). The CDR3 is 22 amino acids. Germline trimming cut 0 bases from V and 2 bases from J; bases unmatched to any gene: 21. CDR3 nucleotide sequence: TGTGCCAGCAGTTTATCCCTTGGCGCCATTCTAGCGGGACTATCCCCCACAGATACGCAGTATTTT. This gives the protein CASSLSLGAILAGLSPTDTQYF.

V is TRBV2 and J is TRBJ2-5; D is perhaps TRBD2 (7 bases). Trimming took 6 bases from V and 1 from J, leaving 18 bases between them. Germline CDR1 is SNHLY and CDR2 is FYNNEI. This CDR3 has 16 residues. CDR3 bases: TGTGCCAGCAGCGGAGAGGGGAGGGGGGGCCAAGAGACCCAGTACTTC. This translates into CASSGEGRGGQETQYF.

A word on this clone: Other DNA variants within this sample encode the same CDR3. Here the CDR3 reads CASSIGREAFF. The CDR3 DNA reads TGTGCCAGTAGTATAGGCCGGGAAGCTTTCTTT. The chain has TRBV19 and TRBJ1-1; D is uncertain. This CDR3 has 11 residues. Germline values: CDR1 LNHDA, CDR2 SQIVND (reference sequence). V was cut by 1 base and J by 8 bases, with 5 bases left in between.

In nucleotides, the CDR3 is TGCGCCAGCAGCTTGGACCAGGGGGCGAGAGAGCAGTACTTC. Residues: CASSLDQGAREQYF. J is TRBJ2-7 and V is TRBV5-1, with TRBD1 matching over 8 bases. In germline, CDR1 is SGHRS, CDR2 YFSETQ. The V and J ends lost 0 bases and 7 bases, in that order; junction bases with no gene match: 6. The CDR3 covers 14 residues.